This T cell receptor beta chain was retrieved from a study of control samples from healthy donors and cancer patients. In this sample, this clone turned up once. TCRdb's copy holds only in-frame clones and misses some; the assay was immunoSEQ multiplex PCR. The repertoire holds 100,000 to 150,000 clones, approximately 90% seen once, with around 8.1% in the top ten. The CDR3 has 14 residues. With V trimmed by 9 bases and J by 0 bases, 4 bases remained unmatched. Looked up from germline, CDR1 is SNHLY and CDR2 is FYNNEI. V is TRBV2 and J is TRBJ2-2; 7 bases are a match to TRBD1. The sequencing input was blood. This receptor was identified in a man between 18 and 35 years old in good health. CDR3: CARKTGTNTGELFF. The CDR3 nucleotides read TGTGCCAGAAAGACAGGGACGAACACCGGGGAGCTGTTTTTT.